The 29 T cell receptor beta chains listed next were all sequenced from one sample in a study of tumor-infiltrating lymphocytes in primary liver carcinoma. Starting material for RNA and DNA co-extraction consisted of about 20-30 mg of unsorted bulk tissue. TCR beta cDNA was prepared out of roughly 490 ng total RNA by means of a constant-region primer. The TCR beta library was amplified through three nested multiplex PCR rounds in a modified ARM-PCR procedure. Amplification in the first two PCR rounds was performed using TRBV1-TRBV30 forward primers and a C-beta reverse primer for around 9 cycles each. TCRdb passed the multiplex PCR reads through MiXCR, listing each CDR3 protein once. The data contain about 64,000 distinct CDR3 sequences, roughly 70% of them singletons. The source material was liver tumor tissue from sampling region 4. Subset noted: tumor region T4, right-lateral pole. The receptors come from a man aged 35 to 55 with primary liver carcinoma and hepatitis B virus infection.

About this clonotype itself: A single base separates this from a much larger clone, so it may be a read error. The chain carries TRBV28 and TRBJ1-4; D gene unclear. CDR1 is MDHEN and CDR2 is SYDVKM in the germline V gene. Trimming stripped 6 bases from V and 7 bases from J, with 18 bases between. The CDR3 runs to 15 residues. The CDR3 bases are TGTGCCAGCAGGTCCTCTAGGCCCATTCGTGAAAAACTGTTTTTT. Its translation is CASRSSRPIREKLFF. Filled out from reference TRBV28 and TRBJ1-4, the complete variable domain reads DVKVTQSSRYLVKRTGEKVFLECVQDMDHENMFWYRQDPGLGLRLIYFSYDVKMKEKGDIPEGYSVSREKKERFSLILESASTNQTSMYLCASRSSRPIREKLFFGSGTQLSVL.

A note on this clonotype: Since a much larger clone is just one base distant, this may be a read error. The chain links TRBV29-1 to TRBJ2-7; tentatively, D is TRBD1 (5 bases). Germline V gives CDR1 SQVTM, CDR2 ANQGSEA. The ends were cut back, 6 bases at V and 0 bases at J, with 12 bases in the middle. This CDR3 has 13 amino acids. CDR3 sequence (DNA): TGCAGCGTGACAGTCTCCCTCTCCTACGAGCAGTACTTC. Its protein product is CSVTVSLSYEQYF.

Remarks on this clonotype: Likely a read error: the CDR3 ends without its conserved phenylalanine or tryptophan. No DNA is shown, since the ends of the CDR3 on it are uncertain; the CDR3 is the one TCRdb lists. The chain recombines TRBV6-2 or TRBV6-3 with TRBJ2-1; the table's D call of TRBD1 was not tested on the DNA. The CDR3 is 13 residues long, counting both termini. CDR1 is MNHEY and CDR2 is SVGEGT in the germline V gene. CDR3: CASRTAGYGEQFS.

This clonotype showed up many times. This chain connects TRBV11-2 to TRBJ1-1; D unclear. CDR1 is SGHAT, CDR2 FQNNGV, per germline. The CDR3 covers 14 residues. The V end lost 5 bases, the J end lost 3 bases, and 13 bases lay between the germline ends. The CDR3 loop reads CASSTHPGYTEAFF. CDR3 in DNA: TGTGCCAGCAGCACCCATCCCGGGTACACTGAAGCTTTCTTT.

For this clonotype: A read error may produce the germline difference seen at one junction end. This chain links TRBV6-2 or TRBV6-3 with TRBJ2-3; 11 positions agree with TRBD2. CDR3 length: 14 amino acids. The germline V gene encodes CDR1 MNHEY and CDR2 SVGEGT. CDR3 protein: CASNYILAGGPEYF. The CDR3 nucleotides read TGTGCCAGCAATTACATCCTAGCGGGAGGCCCAGAGTATTTT.

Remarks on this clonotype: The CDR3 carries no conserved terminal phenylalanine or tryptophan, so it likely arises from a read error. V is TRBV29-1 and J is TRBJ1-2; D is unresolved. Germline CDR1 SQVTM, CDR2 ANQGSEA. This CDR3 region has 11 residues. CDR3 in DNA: TGCAGCGTTGAATTTGAATATGACTACACCATC. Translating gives CSVEFEYDYTI.

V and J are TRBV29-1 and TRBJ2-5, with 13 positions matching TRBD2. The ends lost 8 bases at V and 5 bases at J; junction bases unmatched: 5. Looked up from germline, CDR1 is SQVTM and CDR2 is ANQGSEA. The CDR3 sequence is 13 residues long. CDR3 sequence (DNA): TGCAGCCTACCGGGACTAGCGGGGGAGACCCAGTACTTC. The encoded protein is CSLPGLAGETQYF.

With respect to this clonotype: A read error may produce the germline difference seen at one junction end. The CDR3 DNA follows: TGTGCCAGCAGTTTACGTGGGAGTAGCTATGGCTACATCTTC. Its protein is CASSLRGSSYGYIF. The V and J genes are TRBV12-3 or TRBV12-4 and TRBJ1-2; no clear D. The CDR3 is 14 amino acids.

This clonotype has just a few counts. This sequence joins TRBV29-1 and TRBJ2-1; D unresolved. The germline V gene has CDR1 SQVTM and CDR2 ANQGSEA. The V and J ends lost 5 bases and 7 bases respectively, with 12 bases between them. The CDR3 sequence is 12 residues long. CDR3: CSVMSILNEQFF. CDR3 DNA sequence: TGCAGCGTTATGAGTATTCTTAATGAGCAGTTCTTC.

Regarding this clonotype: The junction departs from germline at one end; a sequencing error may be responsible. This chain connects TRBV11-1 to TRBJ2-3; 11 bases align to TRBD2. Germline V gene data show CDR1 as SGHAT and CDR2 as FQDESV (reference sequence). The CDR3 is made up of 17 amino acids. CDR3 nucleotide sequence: TGTACCAGCAGCTTAGCTAGGACTAGCGGGTCCACAGATACGCGGTATTTT. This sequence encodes CTSSLARTSGSTDTRYF.

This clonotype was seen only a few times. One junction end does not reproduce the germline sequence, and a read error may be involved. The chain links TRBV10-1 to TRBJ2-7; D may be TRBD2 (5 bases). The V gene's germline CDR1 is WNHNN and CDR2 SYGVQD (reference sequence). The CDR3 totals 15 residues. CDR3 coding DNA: TGCGCCAGCTGTGAACTCAGAGGGAGCCCCTACGAGCAGTACTTC. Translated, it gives CASCELRGSPYEQYF.

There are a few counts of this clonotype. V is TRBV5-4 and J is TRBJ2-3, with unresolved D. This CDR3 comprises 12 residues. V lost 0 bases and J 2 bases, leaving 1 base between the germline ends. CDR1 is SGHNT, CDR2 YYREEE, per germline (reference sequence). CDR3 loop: CASSLDTDTQYF. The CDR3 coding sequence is TGTGCCAGCAGCTTGGACACAGATACGCAGTATTTT.

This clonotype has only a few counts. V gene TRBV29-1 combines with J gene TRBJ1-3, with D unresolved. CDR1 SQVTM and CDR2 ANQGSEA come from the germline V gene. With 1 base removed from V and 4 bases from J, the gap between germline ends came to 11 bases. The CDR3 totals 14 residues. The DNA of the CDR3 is TGCAGCGTTGAAGCTCCCTTGGAAGGAAACACCATATATTTT. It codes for CSVEAPLEGNTIYF.

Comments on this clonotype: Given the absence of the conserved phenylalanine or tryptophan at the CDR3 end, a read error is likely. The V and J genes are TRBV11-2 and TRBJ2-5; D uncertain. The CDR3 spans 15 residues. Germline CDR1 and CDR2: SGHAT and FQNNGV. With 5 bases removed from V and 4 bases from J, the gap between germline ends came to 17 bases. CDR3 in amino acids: CASSPVGLVLETQYL. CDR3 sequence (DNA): TGTGCCAGCAGCCCCGTCGGGCTAGTCCTAGAGACCCAGTACTTA.

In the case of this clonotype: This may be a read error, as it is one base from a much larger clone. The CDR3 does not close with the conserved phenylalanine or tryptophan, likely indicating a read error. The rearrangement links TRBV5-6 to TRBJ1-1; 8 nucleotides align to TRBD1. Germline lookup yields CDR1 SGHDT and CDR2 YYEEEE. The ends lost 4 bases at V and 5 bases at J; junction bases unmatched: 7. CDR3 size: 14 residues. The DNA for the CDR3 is TGTGCCAGCAGCGCACGACAGGGGCGGACTGAAGCTTTCCTT. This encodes CASSARQGRTEAFL.

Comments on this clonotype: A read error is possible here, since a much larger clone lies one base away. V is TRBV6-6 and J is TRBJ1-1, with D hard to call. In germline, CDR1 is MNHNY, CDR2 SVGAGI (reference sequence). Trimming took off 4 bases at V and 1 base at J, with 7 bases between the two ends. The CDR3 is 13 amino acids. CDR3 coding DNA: TGTGCCAGCAGTTTCCAGAGGAACACTGAAGCTTTCTTT. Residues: CASSFQRNTEAFF.

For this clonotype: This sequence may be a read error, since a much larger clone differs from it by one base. CDR3 protein: CTSSQGFRMGIQYF. For the CDR3, the DNA is TGCACCAGCAGCCAAGGGTTTCGAATGGGCATTCAGTACTTC. This chain connects TRBV4-3 to TRBJ2-4, with D unclear. Germline CDR1 reads LGHNA; CDR2 reads YSLEER. CDR3 length: 14 amino acids.

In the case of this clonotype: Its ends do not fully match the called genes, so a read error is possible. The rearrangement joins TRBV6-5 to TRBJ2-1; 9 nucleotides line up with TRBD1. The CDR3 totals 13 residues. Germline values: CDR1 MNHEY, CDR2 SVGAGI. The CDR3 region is CASSGQGINGQFF. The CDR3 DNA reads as TGTGCCAGCAGTGGACAGGGGATCAATGGGCAGTTCTTC.

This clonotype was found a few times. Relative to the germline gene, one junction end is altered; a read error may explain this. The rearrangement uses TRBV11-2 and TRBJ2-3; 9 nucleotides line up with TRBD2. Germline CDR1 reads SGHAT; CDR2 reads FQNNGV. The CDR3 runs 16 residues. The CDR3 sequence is CASSPLTSGSSDTQYF. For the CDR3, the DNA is TGTGCAAGCAGTCCCCTGACTAGCGGCAGCTCAGATACGCAATATTTT.

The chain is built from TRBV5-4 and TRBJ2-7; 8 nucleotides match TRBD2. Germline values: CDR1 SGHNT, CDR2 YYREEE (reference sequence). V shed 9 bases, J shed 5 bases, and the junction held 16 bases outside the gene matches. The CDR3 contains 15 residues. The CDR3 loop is CANSLSGTSLDEQYF. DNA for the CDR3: TGTGCCAACAGTCTCTCCGGGACTAGTCTTGACGAGCAGTACTTC.

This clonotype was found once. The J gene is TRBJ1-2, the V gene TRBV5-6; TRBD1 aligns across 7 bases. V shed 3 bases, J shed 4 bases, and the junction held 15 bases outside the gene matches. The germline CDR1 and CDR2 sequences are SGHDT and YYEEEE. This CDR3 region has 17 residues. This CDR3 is CASSSGTEIAWGYGYTF. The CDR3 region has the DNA TGTGCCAGCAGCTCCGGGACAGAGATAGCTTGGGGCTATGGCTACACCTTC.

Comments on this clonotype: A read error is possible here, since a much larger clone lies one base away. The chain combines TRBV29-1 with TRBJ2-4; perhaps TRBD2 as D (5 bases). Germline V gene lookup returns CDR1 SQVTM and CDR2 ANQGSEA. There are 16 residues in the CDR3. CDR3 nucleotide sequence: TGCAGCATTGAAACGAGCGGTGAAGGAGCCAAAAACATTCAGTACTTC. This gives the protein CSIETSGEGAKNIQYF.

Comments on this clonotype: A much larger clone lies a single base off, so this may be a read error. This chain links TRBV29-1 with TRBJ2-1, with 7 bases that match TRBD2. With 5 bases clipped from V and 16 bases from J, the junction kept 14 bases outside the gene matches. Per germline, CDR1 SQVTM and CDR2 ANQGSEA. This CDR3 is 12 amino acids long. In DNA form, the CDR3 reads TGCAGCGTTCCTCACCCGTCTGGGACTATTTTCTTC. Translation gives CSVPHPSGTIFF.

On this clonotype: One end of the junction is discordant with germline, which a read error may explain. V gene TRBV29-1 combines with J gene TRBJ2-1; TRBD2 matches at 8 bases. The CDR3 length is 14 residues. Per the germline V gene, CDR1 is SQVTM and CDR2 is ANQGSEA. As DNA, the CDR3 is TGCAGTGTTGCCTGGCTAGCGGGTTACAATGGGCAGTTCTTC. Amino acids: CSVAWLAGYNGQFF.

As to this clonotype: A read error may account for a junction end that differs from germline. The CDR3 loop reads CASWADLNIGKLFF. CDR3 DNA: TGTGCCAGCTGGGCAGACCTGAACATCGGGAAGCTGTTTTTT. The chain couples TRBV6-1 to TRBJ2-2; a weak D match, TRBD2 (5 bases). Germline lookup yields CDR1 MNHNS and CDR2 SASEGT. The CDR3 extends over 14 amino acids.

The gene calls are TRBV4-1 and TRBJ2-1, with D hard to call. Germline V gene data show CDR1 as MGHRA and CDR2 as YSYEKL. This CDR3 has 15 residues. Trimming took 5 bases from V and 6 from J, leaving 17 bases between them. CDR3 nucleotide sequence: TGCGCCAGCAGCACGCCCGGTAACAACATCAATGAGCAGTTCTTC. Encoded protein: CASSTPGNNINEQFF.

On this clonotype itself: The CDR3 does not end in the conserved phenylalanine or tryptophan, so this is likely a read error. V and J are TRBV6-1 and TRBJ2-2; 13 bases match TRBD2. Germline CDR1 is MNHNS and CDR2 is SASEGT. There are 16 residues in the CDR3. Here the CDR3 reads CVSSGPGLAGTGELFL. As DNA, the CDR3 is TGTGTCAGCAGTGGTCCGGGACTAGCGGGGACCGGGGAGCTGTTTTTA.

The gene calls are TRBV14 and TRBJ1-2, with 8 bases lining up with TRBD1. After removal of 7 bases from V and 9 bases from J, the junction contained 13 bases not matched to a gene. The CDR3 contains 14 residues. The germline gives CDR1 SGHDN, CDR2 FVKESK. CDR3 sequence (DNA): TGTGCCAGCATCTTCGACAGGGGAGGGTCTAGCTACACCTTC. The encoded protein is CASIFDRGGSSYTF.

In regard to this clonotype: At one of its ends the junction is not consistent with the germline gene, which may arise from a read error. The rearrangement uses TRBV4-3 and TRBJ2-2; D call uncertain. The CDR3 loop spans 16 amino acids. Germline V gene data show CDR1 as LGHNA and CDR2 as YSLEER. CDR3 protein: CTSSQNPEGNPGELFF. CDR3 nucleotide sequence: TGCACCAGCAGCCAGAACCCAGAAGGAAACCCCGGAGAGCTGTTTTTT.